Ten or more counts support the clone carrying this T cell receptor beta chain. Its antigen is undetermined. The data belong to a study of T cells in Graves' hyperthyroidism and ophthalmopathy. Study-level findings and limits: Onset of ophthalmopathy came a median approximately 6.8 months after the model predicted it.

Researchers took RNA transcripts and amplified the TCR beta CDR3 regions from them. Carried out on the TCR CDR3, a first-round RT-PCR used the HTBI primer set. In TCRdb, the multiplex PCR reads were re-called with MiXCR into one record per CDR3 protein. The profile shows 400,000 to 500,000 distinct CDR3 sequences, roughly 15% of them singletons. Exclusions: uncontrolled infection, other autoimmune disease, pregnancy, lactation. The CDR3 extends over 15 amino acids. Trimming shortened V by 0 bases and J by 1 base, and 9 bases separated the two germline ends. CDR1 and CDR2 from the germline V gene are MNHNY and SVGAGI (reference sequence).

The specimen was blood. The V gene is TRBV6-6, the J gene TRBJ1-1, with D maybe TRBD1 (5 bases). The clonotype comes from a woman aged 18 to 35 with Graves' hyperthyroidism. The CDR3 sequence: CASSYSAGPNTEAFF. In nucleotides, the CDR3 is TGTGCCAGCAGTTACTCGGCAGGGCCGAACACTGAAGCTTTCTTT.